These T cell receptor beta chains were read from a single sample in a study of cytomegalovirus exposure and HLA in healthy donors. Generated by immunoSEQ multiplex PCR, the TCRdb table keeps only in-frame clones and is missing some. The sample shows some 180,000 clones, around four fifths of them seen only once. Sequenced material: PBMCs. The receptors shown here come from a man aged 18 to 35 in good health and CMV-seronegative. Both conserved end residues are part of each CDR3. The D gene is left open where the match is weak. Not every row has a clone size; where given, it reads once, few, many or a size class.

V: TRBV25-1
D: .
size: once
J: TRBJ1-2
DNA: TGTGCCAGCAGTGAGACAGGCTATGGCTACACCTTC
CDR3: CASSETGYGYTF

V: TRBV7-9
D: TRBD1
size: few
J: TRBJ1-2
DNA: TGTGCCAGCAGACCATCGGACAGGGCGAACTATGGCTACACCTTC
CDR3: CASRPSDRANYGYTF

V: TRBV5-4
D: .
size: .
J: TRBJ2-3
DNA: TGTGCCAGCAGCTTCCCCTTTCCTAGCACAGATACGCAGTATTTT
CDR3: CASSFPFPSTDTQYF

V: TRBV28
D: .
size: .
J: TRBJ2-6
DNA: TGTGCCAGCAGGGAAGGGAGCTCTGGGGCCAACGTCCTGACTTTC
CDR3: CASREGSSGANVLTF

V: TRBV6-1
D: .
size: once
J: TRBJ1-1
DNA: TGTGCCAGCAGTGTGGGACACATGAACACTGAAGCTTTCTTT
CDR3: CASSVGHMNTEAFF

V: TRBV7-9
D: .
size: .
J: TRBJ1-5
DNA: TGTGCCAGCAGCTTAGTGGAGGGCGGAGCCGGGAGTAACAATCAGCCCCAGCATTTT
CDR3: CASSLVEGGAGSNNQPQHF

V: TRBV19
D: TRBD2
size: .
J: TRBJ2-3
DNA: TGTGCCAGTAGTATAATTAGTAGCGGGAGGACAGATACGCAGTATTTT
CDR3: CASSIISSGRTDTQYF

V: TRBV7-3
D: .
size: few
J: TRBJ1-1
DNA: TGTGCCAGCAGCCTTACCCCAGGCTTGGGAGCTTTCTTT
CDR3: CASSLTPGLGAFF

V: TRBV6-5
D: TRBD1
size: .
J: TRBJ1-2
DNA: TGTGCCAGCAGTTACCACGGGACAGCGTATGGCTACACCTTC
CDR3: CASSYHGTAYGYTF

V: TRBV5-6
D: .
size: once
J: TRBJ2-7
DNA: TGTGCCAGCAGCTTTTTAGGAGCCACACGTTCCTACGAGCAGTACTTC
CDR3: CASSFLGATRSYEQYF

V: TRBV19
D: .
size: .
J: TRBJ1-1
DNA: TGTGCCAGTAGCTTCAGGGAGGTGAACACTGAAGCTTTCTTT
CDR3: CASSFREVNTEAFF

V: TRBV29-1
D: TRBD1
size: .
J: TRBJ1-2
DNA: TGCAGCGTCGCCACCGACAGGGGGCGAAATGGCTACACCTTC
CDR3: CSVATDRGRNGYTF

V: TRBV7-9
D: TRBD1
size: .
J: TRBJ1-1
DNA: TGTGCCAGCAGCTTGATTACCGGGACAGGGGACACTGAAGCTTTCTTT
CDR3: CASSLITGTGDTEAFF

V: TRBV21-1
D: .
size: .
J: TRBJ1-3
DNA: TGTGCCAGCAGCGGCCGACTGAATGTCTCTGGAAACACCATATATTTT
CDR3: CASSGRLNVSGNTIYF

V: TRBV5-4
D: .
size: .
J: TRBJ1-3
DNA: TGTGCCAGCAGCTTGGCAGGCTCTGGAAACACCATATATTTT
CDR3: CASSLAGSGNTIYF

V: TRBV29-1
D: TRBD1
size: .
J: TRBJ2-5
DNA: TGCAGCGTTGGACAGGGGGCAGGGTTGGAGACCCAGTACTTC
CDR3: CSVGQGAGLETQYF

V: TRBV13
D: .
size: .
J: TRBJ1-2
DNA: TGTGCCAGCAGCTTAACCCCCCCAGACACAGGGAACTATGGCTACACCTTC
CDR3: CASSLTPPDTGNYGYTF

V: TRBV7-8
D: TRBD2
size: .
J: TRBJ2-2
DNA: TGTGCCAGCAGCCCAGACCGACTAGCGGGGACCGGGGAGCTGTTTTTT
CDR3: CASSPDRLAGTGELFF

V: TRBV4-3
D: .
size: .
J: TRBJ1-2
DNA: TGCGCCAGCAGCCAAGAAGTTCGACAGTACTATGGCTACACCTTC
CDR3: CASSQEVRQYYGYTF

V: TRBV7-8
D: TRBD1
size: .
J: TRBJ2-1
DNA: TGTGCCAGCAGCCCTAGAAGGGACAGGGGTTACAATGAGCAGTTCTTC
CDR3: CASSPRRDRGYNEQFF

V: TRBV5-5
D: TRBD2
size: .
J: TRBJ2-2
DNA: TGTGCCAGCAGCTTCTCTAGCGGGTATTACACCGGGGAGCTGTTTTTT
CDR3: CASSFSSGYYTGELFF

V: TRBV7-9
D: TRBD2
size: .
J: TRBJ2-1
DNA: TGTGCCAGCAGCTTAGTGGGACTAGCGGGGGGGGAGCAGTTCTTC
CDR3: CASSLVGLAGGEQFF

V: TRBV6-5
D: TRBD1
size: .
J: TRBJ1-2
DNA: TGTGCCAGCAGTTACCCGGGACAGAAGTATGGCTACACCTTC
CDR3: CASSYPGQKYGYTF

V: TRBV11-1
D: TRBD2
size: .
J: TRBJ2-7
DNA: TGTGCCAGCAGTCCGGGACTAGCGACATACGAGCAGTACTTC
CDR3: CASSPGLATYEQYF

V: TRBV18
D: TRBD2
size: .
J: TRBJ2-5
DNA: TGTGCCAGCTCACCGACTAGCAACATCCAAGAGACCCAGTACTTC
CDR3: CASSPTSNIQETQYF

V: TRBV9
D: .
size: .
J: TRBJ2-7
DNA: TGTGCCAGCAGCCGAAGGGGGGGGGTAAGGGACGAGCAGTACTTC
CDR3: CASSRRGGVRDEQYF

V: TRBV7-9
D: TRBD2
size: .
J: TRBJ2-7
DNA: TGTGCCAGCAGCTTACGGGAGGAGAGGACCCACCCCTACGAGCAGTACTTC
CDR3: CASSLREERTHPYEQYF

V: TRBV6-5
D: TRBD2
size: .
J: TRBJ2-1
DNA: TGTGCCAGCAGTCAGACTAGCGGGAGTTACAATGAGCAGTTCTTC
CDR3: CASSQTSGSYNEQFF

V: TRBV27
D: TRBD1
size: .
J: TRBJ1-2
DNA: TGTGCCAGCAGTTCTTTGTCCGGGACAGGGGGCAATGGCTACACCTTC
CDR3: CASSSLSGTGGNGYTF